The 20 T cell receptor beta chains below all came from one sample that was sequenced in a study of T cells in Graves' hyperthyroidism and ophthalmopathy. RNA transcripts served as the template for amplifying TCR beta CDR3 regions. HTBI primers were used for first-round RT-PCR of the TCR CDR3. TCRdb re-called the multiplex PCR reads with MiXCR, one entry per CDR3 protein. This sample yields approximately 100,000 distinct CDR3 sequences, of which over 45% are seen a single time; 26% belongs to the top ten. The sample taken for sequencing was blood. These receptor sequences come from a man aged 35 to 55 with Graves' hyperthyroidism.

V and J are TRBV20-1 and TRBJ2-5, with 8 bases matching TRBD2. The CDR3 loop spans 15 amino acids. From germline, CDR1 is DFQATT and CDR2 SNEGSKA (reference sequence). After removal of 7 bases from V and 5 bases from J, the junction contained 15 bases not matched to a gene. The CDR3, as DNA: TGCAGTGGACTAGAACCGGGGGGGGGCCGGGAGACCCAGTACTTC. Its protein is CSGLEPGGGRETQYF.

This clonotype was counted ten times or more. The V call is TRBV6-2 or TRBV6-3, the J call TRBJ2-3, with D perhaps matching TRBD1 (5 bases). CDR1 and CDR2 from the germline V gene are MNHEY and SVGEGT. V was cut by 7 bases and J by 2 bases, with 10 bases left in between. The CDR3 is made up of 13 amino acids. DNA for the CDR3: TGTGCCAGCAAACAGGAGAACACAGATACGCAGTATTTT. Protein: CASKQENTDTQYF.

Only one count was recorded for this clonotype. The rearrangement joins TRBV24-1 to TRBJ1-2; D might be TRBD1 (5 bases). Trimming left V 4 bases short and J 7 bases short, with 6 bases between. Germline CDR1 reads KGHDR; CDR2 reads SFDVKD. The CDR3 sequence is 11 residues long. The CDR3 sequence: CATSEGGGYTF. CDR3 nucleotide sequence: TGTGCCACCAGTGAGGGGGGTGGCTACACCTTC.

This clonotype was detected ten times or more. The J gene is TRBJ1-5, the V gene TRBV28, with unresolved D. The CDR3 has 12 residues. V lost 4 bases, J lost 1 base, and 2 bases lay in between. Germline CDR1 MDHEN, CDR2 SYDVKM. In DNA, the CDR3 is TGTGCCAGCAGTTACAGCAATCAGCCCCAGCATTTT. Protein sequence: CASSYSNQPQHF.

This clonotype has at least ten counts. CDR3 amino acids: CASSETTGGTTGELFF. DNA of the CDR3: TGTGCCAGCAGTGAGACAACAGGGGGGACCACCGGGGAGCTGTTTTTT. The rearrangement uses TRBV12-3 or TRBV12-4 and TRBJ2-2; 8 bases align to TRBD1. V shed 5 bases and J 4 bases; nucleotides not matched to a gene: 9. The CDR3 spans 16 residues.

This clonotype was seen at least ten times. This chain links TRBV15 with TRBJ2-5; D might be TRBD1 or TRBD2, each matching 6 bases. Germline values: CDR1 LNHNV, CDR2 YYDKDF (reference sequence). V lost 6 bases and J 6 bases, leaving 23 bases between the germline ends. There are 16 residues in the CDR3. The CDR3 coding sequence is TGTGCCACCAGAGCAAACCGTGATGGGGGGCGAAAGACCCAGTACTTC. It encodes CATRANRDGGRKTQYF.

This clonotype was found many times. Here the CDR3 reads CASSRDRGEQETQYF. Here the CDR3 DNA reads TGTGCCAGCAGCCGGGACAGGGGGGAACAAGAGACCCAGTACTTC. The chain couples TRBV7-9 to TRBJ2-5; 11 bases are shared with TRBD1. The germline CDR1 and CDR2 sequences are SEHNR and FQNEAQ (reference sequence). The CDR3 has 15 residues. J was trimmed by 2 bases and V by 5 bases; bases with no gene match: 4.

About this clonotype itself: Given the absence of the conserved phenylalanine or tryptophan at the CDR3 end, a read error is likely. No DNA is shown, since the ends of the CDR3 on it are uncertain; the CDR3 is the one TCRdb lists. The chain has TRBV9 and TRBJ2-5; the table's D call of TRBD1 was not tested on the DNA. Both ends counted, the CDR3 spans 14 residues. In germline, CDR1 is SGDLS, CDR2 YYNGEE. The CDR3 loop reads CASSPRIQGETRYL.

The V call is TRBV9, the J call TRBJ2-7; 7 bases line up with TRBD2. This CDR3 is built from 16 residues. The germline V gene encodes CDR1 SGDLS and CDR2 YYNGEE. J was trimmed by 6 bases and V by 0 bases; bases with no gene match: 12. The CDR3: CASSVDSGGSAREQYF. For the CDR3, the DNA is TGTGCCAGCAGCGTAGATTCCGGGGGGTCCGCGCGCGAGCAGTACTTC.

This clonotype occurred many times. The gene calls are TRBV11-2 and TRBJ2-7; D remains unclear. The CDR3 is made up of 13 amino acids. CDR1 SGHAT and CDR2 FQNNGV come from the germline V gene. Deletions cut 1 base from V and 0 bases from J, with 4 bases between. CDR3 loop: CASSLVRSYEQYF. CDR3 in DNA: TGTGCCAGCAGCTTAGTTCGCTCCTACGAGCAGTACTTC.

Many counts were recorded for this clonotype. The rearrangement uses TRBV7-2 and TRBJ2-5, with TRBD1 matching 7 bases. Trimming took 4 bases from V and 9 from J; bases not matched to a gene: 8. CDR1 and CDR2 from the germline V gene are SGHTA and FQGNSA. The length of the CDR3 is 13 residues. The CDR3 sequence is CASSWGQFLAQYF. The CDR3 nucleotides are TGTGCCAGCAGCTGGGGACAGTTCTTGGCCCAGTACTTC.

In this sample, this clonotype turned up many times. This chain connects TRBV3-1 to TRBJ2-7; 8 bases match TRBD1. CDR1 is LGHDT, CDR2 YNNKEL, per germline (reference sequence). V gave up 3 bases and J gave up 0 bases; unmatched junction bases: 1. The CDR3 loop spans 14 amino acids. The CDR3 reads CASSQGQVSYEQYF. The CDR3 DNA is TGTGCCAGCAGCCAGGGACAGGTCTCCTACGAGCAGTACTTC.

This clonotype showed up many times. This chain uses TRBV6-6 with TRBJ2-1, with 8 bases identical to TRBD1. From germline, CDR1 is MNHNY and CDR2 SVGAGI (reference sequence). The CDR3 spans 13 residues. V gave up 6 bases and J gave up 8 bases; unmatched junction bases: 6. As DNA, the CDR3 is TGTGCCAGCAGAAGGACAGGGTTGGATGAGCAGTTCTTC. It encodes CASRRTGLDEQFF.

This clonotype was seen ten or more times. V usage is TRBV7-6 and J usage is TRBJ2-1; perhaps D is TRBD1 or TRBD2 (5 bases each). The CDR3 spans 14 residues. Germline values: CDR1 SGHVS, CDR2 FNYEAQ. V was trimmed by 6 bases and J by 10 bases, leaving 19 bases between them. CDR3 DNA sequence: TGTGCCAGCAGTCCATACGAGGGGAGAAGGGAGCAGTTCTTC. Translation gives CASSPYEGRREQFF.

A word on this clonotype: In this CDR3 the conserved last residue, phenylalanine or tryptophan, is missing, so a read error is likely. The chain has TRBV2 and TRBJ2-2; no definite D call. Per germline, CDR1 SNHLY and CDR2 FYNNEI. The CDR3 has 16 residues. As DNA, the CDR3 is TGTGTCAGCAGTGGTTTGACTTCCGCGAACACCGGGGAGCTGTTTCTT. Protein product: CVSSGLTSANTGELFL.

V is TRBV19 and J is TRBJ1-3; D not certain. Germline V gene lookup returns CDR1 LNHDA and CDR2 SQIVND (reference sequence). The CDR3 consists of 11 residues. The V and J ends lost 1 base and 6 bases respectively, with 1 base between them. This CDR3 reads CASSIANTIYF. In DNA form, the CDR3 reads TGTGCCAGTAGTATAGCAAACACCATATATTTT.

The chain employs TRBV15 and TRBJ2-7; 10 bases fit TRBD1. Trimming cost V 2 bases and J 0 bases; bases outside gene matches: 4. The CDR3 sequence is 16 residues long. CDR1 LNHNV and CDR2 YYDKDF come from the germline V gene (reference sequence). The CDR3 region has the DNA TGTGCCACCAGCAGAAAGGACAGGGGGGCCTCCTACGAGCAGTACTTC. This codes for CATSRKDRGASYEQYF.

The rearrangement links TRBV19 to TRBJ2-7; 11 positions match TRBD1. The CDR3 is 15 amino acids. The V gene end was trimmed by 3 bases and the J gene end by 3 bases; junction bases not matched to a gene: 4. Germline values: CDR1 LNHDA, CDR2 SQIVND (reference sequence). The CDR3 spells CASSMRTGGNYEQYF. CDR3 nucleotide sequence: TGTGCCAGTAGTATGAGGACAGGGGGCAACTACGAGCAGTACTTC.

V gene TRBV19 combines with J gene TRBJ1-1; D is unresolved. Trimming took 1 base from V and 7 from J, leaving 13 bases between them. Germline V lookup: CDR1 LNHDA, CDR2 SQIVND (reference sequence). The CDR3 sequence is 14 residues long. The CDR3: CASSIGRTDNEAFF. The DNA for the CDR3 is TGTGCCAGTAGTATAGGCCGGACCGACAATGAAGCTTTCTTT.

V gene TRBV5-1 combines with J gene TRBJ2-2, with 11 bases lining up with TRBD2. The CDR3 loop spans 19 amino acids. The germline gives CDR1 SGHRS, CDR2 YFSETQ. The V segment lost 5 bases and the J segment 7 bases; nucleotides outside the gene matches: 19. Here the CDR3 reads CASRTLRSSGRADHGELFF. In DNA form, the CDR3 reads TGCGCCAGCAGAACCCTGAGGAGTAGCGGGAGGGCCGATCACGGGGAGCTGTTTTTT. Complete variable domain (other parts from reference TRBV5-1 and TRBJ2-2): KAGVTQTPRYLIKTRGQQVTLSCSPISGHRSVSWYQQTPGQGLQFLFEYFSETQRNKGNFPGRFSGRQFSNSRSEMNVSTLELGDSALYLCASRTLRSSGRADHGELFFGEGSRLTVL.